These 26 T cell receptor beta chains were sequenced from one sample in a study of shared clonotypes between healthy human individuals. The protocol was immunoSEQ multiplex PCR, while the TCRdb copy is restricted to in-frame clones and leaves out a portion. The sample records around 2.5 million clones, 90% to 95% being singletons. Sequenced sample: naive CD4+ T cells from PBMCs. Subset described: CD45RA+ positively selected. Receptors originate from a man younger than 35 in good health. Some clones in this sample may be carry-over from other donors' samples.

The chain carries TRBV9 and TRBJ2-5; D is unclear. Germline V gene sequence: CDR1 SGDLS, CDR2 YYNGEE. V lost 3 bases and J lost 1, with 13 bases in between. The CDR3 has 15 residues. In DNA form, the CDR3 reads TGTGCCAGCAGCGCCCTTGGGCTGACCCAAGAGACCCAGTACTTC. This sequence encodes CASSALGLTQETQYF.

The rearrangement uses TRBV4-1 and TRBJ2-2; TRBD2 agrees at 13 bases. There are 17 residues in the CDR3. The germline gives CDR1 MGHRA, CDR2 YSYEKL. With 2 bases clipped from V and 7 bases from J, the junction kept 7 bases outside the gene matches. CDR3 sequence reads: CASSQYRTSGRSGELFF. The DNA of the CDR3 is TGCGCCAGCAGCCAATACCGGACTAGCGGGAGAAGCGGGGAGCTGTTTTTT.

The chain joins TRBV11-3 to TRBJ2-2, with D tentatively TRBD1 or TRBD2 (5 bases each). The V end was cut by 5 bases, the J end by 5 bases, with 21 bases between. CDR3 length: 17 residues. CDR1 SGHNT and CDR2 YENEEA come from the germline V gene. CDR3 DNA: TGTGCCAGCAGCAATCCCGTACTAGGGGAGTCAACCGGGGAGCTGTTTTTT. Encoded protein: CASSNPVLGESTGELFF.

The chain links TRBV6-6 to TRBJ2-7; D call uncertain. V was trimmed by 7 bases and J by 2 bases, leaving 15 bases between them. The germline CDR1 and CDR2 sequences are MNHNY and SVGAGI (reference sequence). This CDR3 has 14 amino acids. CDR3 DNA: TGTGCCAGCACCCAGTCGGGCAGAGCCTACGAGCAGTACTTC. The encoded protein is CASTQSGRAYEQYF.

V gene TRBV28 combines with J gene TRBJ2-7; D not resolved. V lost 6 bases to trimming and J lost 0 bases, with 9 bases between them. This CDR3 has 13 amino acids. CDR1 and CDR2 from the germline V gene are MDHEN and SYDVKM. In DNA form, the CDR3 reads TGTGCCAGCAGCCAAGGTCCCTCCTACGAGCAGTACTTC. Translated: CASSQGPSYEQYF.

The rearrangement joins TRBV28 to TRBJ1-1, with no clear D. CDR1 is MDHEN and CDR2 is SYDVKM in the germline V gene. V was shortened by 8 bases and J by 2 bases, with 3 bases between the two germline ends. The CDR3 has 10 residues. The CDR3: CASGNTEAFF. CDR3 coding DNA: TGTGCCAGCGGAAACACTGAAGCTTTCTTT.

The gene calls are TRBV18 and TRBJ1-1; the D gene is possibly TRBD1 (6 bases). Germline V gene data show CDR1 as KGHSH and CDR2 as LQKENI. CDR3 length: 15 amino acids. Trimming took 2 bases from V and 0 from J, leaving 10 bases between them. CDR3 loop: CASSPFEGVNTEAFF. In DNA form, the CDR3 reads TGTGCCAGCTCACCATTTGAGGGGGTGAACACTGAAGCTTTCTTT.

The V gene is TRBV5-1, the J gene TRBJ1-1, with 9 positions matching TRBD1. Germline CDR1 SGHRS, CDR2 YFSETQ. The length of the CDR3 is 18 residues. Germline trimming cut 0 bases from V and 4 bases from J; bases unmatched to any gene: 13. CDR3: CASSLGWGQGQRGTEAFF. CDR3 nucleotides: TGCGCCAGCAGCTTGGGGTGGGGACAGGGCCAAAGAGGCACTGAAGCTTTCTTT.

The chain couples TRBV27 to TRBJ2-1; D perhaps matches TRBD2 (6 bases). Trimming removed 7 bases from V and 3 bases from J, with 13 bases in between. Germline V gives CDR1 MNHEY, CDR2 SMNVEV (reference sequence). This CDR3 has 14 amino acids. This chain's CDR3 is CASNNGLRYNEQFF. In DNA, the CDR3 is TGTGCCAGCAACAACGGACTACGCTACAATGAGCAGTTCTTC.

The count of this clone is one. The chain combines TRBV5-4 with TRBJ2-3; 11 bases are a match to TRBD2. The junction had 6 bases not matched to a gene; V was cut back by 1 base and J by 2 bases. Germline V gene sequence: CDR1 SGHNT, CDR2 YYREEE (reference sequence). The CDR3 totals 17 residues. The CDR3 here is CASSLFIAGGTTDTQYF. CDR3 nucleotides: TGTGCCAGCAGCTTGTTTATAGCGGGAGGGACCACAGATACGCAGTATTTT.

The chain recombines TRBV5-4 with TRBJ2-1, with D possibly being TRBD1 or TRBD2 (5 bases each). The germline CDR1 and CDR2 sequences are SGHNT and YYREEE (reference sequence). CDR3 length: 16 residues. V lost 3 bases, J lost 0 bases, and 13 bases lay in between. The CDR3 DNA sequence: TGTGCCAGCAGCTCCCCGGGGACCAGCTCCTACAATGAGCAGTTCTTC. Protein: CASSSPGTSSYNEQFF.

The rearrangement uses TRBV2 and TRBJ1-5, with TRBD1 matching over 8 bases. CDR1 is SNHLY, CDR2 FYNNEI, per germline. The V and J ends lost 6 bases and 1 base, in that order; junction bases with no gene match: 8. The CDR3 runs 16 residues. CDR3 loop: CASRPAPGGSNQPQHF. CDR3 in DNA: TGTGCCAGCAGGCCCGCCCCAGGGGGCAGCAATCAGCCCCAGCATTTT.

The gene calls are TRBV7-2 and TRBJ1-2; D is unclear. Trimming removed 0 bases at V and 7 bases at J, with 15 bases between. This CDR3 is built from 15 residues. The germline CDR1 and CDR2 sequences are SGHTA and FQGNSA. CDR3 sequence reads: CASSLANSLIGGYTF. CDR3 sequence (DNA): TGTGCCAGCAGCTTAGCGAACAGCTTGATCGGTGGCTACACCTTC.

This clone appeared once. The chain carries TRBV28 and TRBJ2-7; a weak D match, TRBD1 (6 bases). V dropped 5 bases and J dropped 4 bases, with 12 bases sitting between them. Germline V CDR1 and CDR2: MDHEN, SYDVKM. This CDR3 contains 13 residues. CDR3 loop: CASSPWTAYEQYF. The CDR3 nucleotides read TGTGCCAGCAGTCCCTGGACAGCTTACGAGCAGTACTTC.

J is TRBJ2-3 and V is TRBV9; 13 nucleotides agree with TRBD2. Germline V gene sequence: CDR1 SGDLS, CDR2 YYNGEE. The CDR3 sequence is 19 residues long. Unmatched junction bases numbered 7, after V lost 0 bases and J lost 0 bases. The CDR3, as DNA: TGTGCCAGCAGCGTAGCTAGGACTAGCGGGAGCGTAAGCACAGATACGCAGTATTTT. Its protein is CASSVARTSGSVSTDTQYF.

J is TRBJ2-3 and V is TRBV5-5, with unresolved D. V lost 0 bases and J lost 4, with 9 bases in between. The length of the CDR3 is 14 residues. Germline V gives CDR1 SGHKS, CDR2 YYEKEE (reference sequence). The CDR3: CASSLVVGADTQYF. In DNA, the CDR3 is TGTGCCAGCAGCTTGGTGGTGGGTGCAGATACGCAGTATTTT.

The rearrangement joins TRBV28 to TRBJ1-2; the D is unclear. CDR1 is MDHEN and CDR2 is SYDVKM in the germline V gene. V lost 3 bases and J 4 bases, leaving 12 bases between the germline ends. The CDR3 covers 14 residues. As DNA, the CDR3 is TGTGCCAGCAGTTTCCTCGGCATACCCTATGGCTACACCTTC. This encodes CASSFLGIPYGYTF.

A note on this clone: At the DNA level, this CDR3 is encoded by other sequences in the same sample as well. The chain carries TRBV19 and TRBJ2-3, with D possibly being TRBD2 (5 bases). V was trimmed by 3 bases and J by 2 bases, leaving 9 bases between them. This CDR3 is 14 amino acids long. The germline CDR1 and CDR2 sequences are LNHDA and SQIVND (reference sequence). CDR3 loop: CASSIGGHTDTQYF. CDR3 DNA sequence: TGTGCCAGTAGTATCGGAGGCCACACAGATACGCAGTATTTT.

Remarks on this clone: Other DNA sequences in this sample translate to the same CDR3. The chain links TRBV9 to TRBJ2-5; 8 nucleotides match TRBD2. V dropped 0 bases and J dropped 2; count of bases not matched to a gene: 6. This CDR3 spans 16 amino acids. Germline V lookup: CDR1 SGDLS, CDR2 YYNGEE. The CDR3 is CASSVGVAGSQETQYF. The DNA of the CDR3 is TGTGCCAGCAGCGTAGGGGTAGCGGGGTCACAAGAGACCCAGTACTTC.

The chain recombines TRBV2 with TRBJ2-7; 11 bases are a match to TRBD1. CDR1 is SNHLY, CDR2 FYNNEI, per germline. The CDR3 loop spans 13 amino acids. The V and J ends lost 6 bases and 7 bases, in that order; junction bases with no gene match: 5. DNA for the CDR3: TGTGCCAGCAGGGGGACAGGGGGAGATGAGCAGTACTTC. Translation gives CASRGTGGDEQYF. The full variable domain, in which reference TRBV2 and TRBJ2-7 provide the parts outside the CDR3, is EPEVTQTPSHQVTQMGQEVILRCVPISNHLYFYWYRQILGQKVEFLVSFYNNEISEKSEIFDDQFSVERPDGSNFTLKIRSTKLEDSAMYFCASRGTGGDEQYFGPGTRLTVT.

The J gene is TRBJ1-3, the V gene TRBV7-8; possible D gene TRBD1, 5 bases. Between the trimmed V and J ends, which lost 5 bases and 3 bases, there was a span of 14 bases. CDR1 SGHVS and CDR2 FQNEAQ come from the germline V gene. The CDR3 loop spans 15 amino acids. The CDR3 loop reads CASSPAGRGGNTIYF. CDR3 nucleotides: TGTGCCAGCAGCCCGGCAGGGCGCGGTGGAAACACCATATATTTT.

The V call is TRBV28, the J call TRBJ2-1, with D possibly TRBD1 on 5 matching bases. The CDR3 contains 13 residues. Germline lookup yields CDR1 MDHEN and CDR2 SYDVKM. V was shortened by 11 bases and J by 7 bases, with 18 bases between the two germline ends. CDR3 residues: CAAEKGIPNEQFF. The CDR3 DNA sequence: TGTGCCGCCGAGAAGGGGATTCCTAATGAGCAGTTCTTC.

The chain is built from TRBV2 and TRBJ2-1; 7 bases match TRBD2. This CDR3 comprises 16 residues. CDR1 and CDR2 from the germline V gene are SNHLY and FYNNEI. V was clipped by 4 bases and J by 0 bases; unmatched bases: 6. The CDR3 here is CASSGVGGPSYNEQFF. The CDR3 DNA follows: TGTGCCAGCAGTGGGGTGGGAGGGCCCTCCTACAATGAGCAGTTCTTC.

The chain uses TRBV4-1 and TRBJ2-5; TRBD1 might be the D (6 bases). Germline CDR1 and CDR2: MGHRA and YSYEKL. The CDR3 runs to 15 residues. Trimming took 1 base from V and 5 from J, leaving 14 bases between them. The CDR3 sequence is CASSQAWQGRETQYF. DNA for the CDR3: TGCGCCAGCAGCCAAGCTTGGCAGGGGCGGGAGACCCAGTACTTC.

The chain couples TRBV5-1 to TRBJ2-1; 7 positions agree with TRBD1. In germline, CDR1 is SGHRS, CDR2 YFSETQ. V lost 4 bases to trimming and J lost 5 bases; unmatched junction nucleotides: 12. The length of the CDR3 is 16 residues. As DNA, the CDR3 is TGCGCCAGCAGCGCCCGGCCGGGACAGAGCAACAATGAGCAGTTCTTC. Translating it yields CASSARPGQSNNEQFF.

J is TRBJ1-2 and V is TRBV20-1; no clear D gene. Trimming took off 3 bases at V and 11 bases at J, with 7 bases between the two ends. Germline values: CDR1 DFQATT, CDR2 SNEGSKA (reference sequence). The CDR3 is made up of 9 amino acids. CDR3 residues: CSASGRYTF. CDR3 DNA sequence: TGCAGTGCTAGCGGCAGATACACCTTC.